This entry lists 20 T cell receptor beta chains sequenced from one sample in a study of T cells in Graves' hyperthyroidism and ophthalmopathy. What was amplified from RNA transcripts were TCR beta CDR3 regions. TCR CDR3 regions were first amplified by RT-PCR with HTBI primers. Using its own MiXCR run on the multiplex PCR reads, TCRdb lists one record per CDR3 protein. The data show fewer than 500,000 distinct CDR3 sequences, with approximately 12% seen just once and 20% held by the top ten. The sample taken for sequencing was blood. The receptors were gathered from a man aged 30 to 45 with Graves' hyperthyroidism that later progressed to Graves' ophthalmopathy.

This clonotype was recorded many times. The V call is TRBV7-8, the J call TRBJ2-5, with 11 nucleotides matching TRBD2. V lost 3 bases and J lost 5; bases outside the gene matches: 8. Germline CDR1 reads SGHVS; CDR2 reads FQNEAQ. This CDR3 is 16 amino acids long. The CDR3, as DNA: TGTGCCAGCAGCTTGGGGTTAGCGGGGGGGCCGGAGACCCAGTACTTC. Translation gives CASSLGLAGGPETQYF.

This clonotype was seen more than once but under ten times. The J gene is TRBJ2-3, the V gene TRBV5-5, with D unclear. The CDR3 totals 17 residues. Germline-derived CDR1 and CDR2 are SGHKS and YYEKEE (reference sequence). Trimming removed 4 bases from V and 8 bases from J, with 26 bases in between. Written as DNA, the CDR3 is TGTGCCAGCAGCGAGAGGTACAGAGAGGCCCCCGTAGGTACGCAGTATTTT. Protein: CASSERYREAPVGTQYF.

The chain joins TRBV28 to TRBJ2-2; 8 positions match TRBD1. Germline V lookup: CDR1 MDHEN, CDR2 SYDVKM. V lost 0 bases to trimming and J lost 5 bases; unmatched junction nucleotides: 5. The CDR3 has 16 residues. CDR3 sequence reads: CASSLWDRDRTGELFF. CDR3 bases: TGTGCCAGCAGTTTATGGGACAGGGATAGGACCGGGGAGCTGTTTTTT.

This clonotype has ten or more counts. The rearrangement links TRBV3-1 to TRBJ1-1; D is undetermined. CDR1 and CDR2 (germline): LGHDT, YNNKEL (reference sequence). CDR3 length equals 15 residues. Deletions cut 4 bases from V and 2 bases from J, with 14 bases between. CDR3 region: CASSPQDRLNTEAFF. CDR3 sequence (DNA): TGTGCCAGCAGCCCCCAGGACCGACTAAACACTGAAGCTTTCTTT.

This clonotype was detected only a few times. The CDR3 reads CASSFFGTASFAGELFF. CDR3 DNA: TGTGCCAGCAGCTTCTTCGGGACAGCTTCCTTCGCCGGGGAGCTGTTTTTT. V and J are TRBV7-8 and TRBJ2-2; 7 bases match TRBD1. Germline V lookup: CDR1 SGHVS, CDR2 FQNEAQ. The J segment lost 6 bases and the V segment lost 3 bases, leaving 13 bases of the junction unmatched. The CDR3 is made up of 17 amino acids.

The table lists this clonotype with a few counts. The V gene is TRBV19, the J gene TRBJ1-5, with a tentative D call TRBD1 (5 bases). The CDR3 loop spans 14 amino acids. Trimming left V 3 bases short and J 0 bases short, with 6 bases between. The germline V gene has CDR1 LNHDA and CDR2 SQIVND (reference sequence). The CDR3 DNA follows: TGTGCCAGTAGTATGACAGATAGCAATCAGCCCCAGCATTTT. Translated: CASSMTDSNQPQHF.

This clonotype was detected many times. The V call is TRBV7-3, the J call TRBJ2-7, with D unclear. Germline values: CDR1 SGHTA, CDR2 FQGTGA. The CDR3 sequence is 15 residues long. The V end lost 1 base, the J end lost 1 base, and 11 bases lay between the germline ends. CDR3 sequence (DNA): TGTGCCAGCAGCTTAAGGCCAGGACCATCCTACGAGCAGTACTTC. Residues: CASSLRPGPSYEQYF.

This clonotype was observed at least ten times. The junction and the germline gene differ at one end; a read error may be behind it. V is TRBV5-1 and J is TRBJ2-1, with TRBD2 matching over 8 bases. The CDR3 runs to 14 residues. The V gene's germline CDR1 is SGHRS and CDR2 YFSETQ. The CDR3 coding sequence is TGTGCCAGCAGTTTAGCGGGGAGTTACAATGAGCAGTTCTTC. Translating gives CASSLAGSYNEQFF.

This clonotype was detected a few times. Possible read error: a much larger clone is one base away. V gene TRBV11-2 combines with J gene TRBJ1-1; 7 bases are a match to TRBD1. This CDR3 comprises 16 residues. Per germline, CDR1 SGHAT and CDR2 FQNNGV. The CDR3 here is CASSLVGQIMNTKAFF. Written as DNA, the CDR3 is TGTGCCAGCAGCTTAGTGGGACAGATTATGAACACTAAAGCTTTCTTT. Using reference TRBV11-2 and TRBJ1-1 for the parts outside the CDR3, the full variable domain is EAGVAQSPRYKIIEKRQSVAFWCNPISGHATLYWYQQILGQGPKLLIQFQNNGVVDDSQLPKDRFSAERLKGVDSTLKIQPAKLEDSAVYLCASSLVGQIMNTKAFFGQGTRLTVV.

This clonotype was recorded at least ten times. The gene calls are TRBV12-3 or TRBV12-4 and TRBJ1-2; D remains ambiguous. The CDR3 spans 14 residues. Between the trimmed V and J ends, which lost 6 bases and 4 bases, there was a span of 15 bases. The CDR3 sequence: CASRRGQQGYGYTF. In DNA form, the CDR3 reads TGTGCCAGCAGACGAGGGCAGCAAGGCTATGGCTACACCTTC.

This chain connects TRBV7-9 to TRBJ1-2; TRBD1 is a possible D gene (5 bases). The CDR3 is made up of 15 amino acids. The germline V gene has CDR1 SEHNR and CDR2 FQNEAQ (reference sequence). V was trimmed by 5 bases and J by 2 bases, leaving 15 bases between them. The CDR3 nucleotides are TGTGCCAGCAGCCCGTCCCGCAAGGGGAACTATGGCTACACCTTC. This sequence encodes CASSPSRKGNYGYTF.

This chain connects TRBV10-3 to TRBJ2-3, with 14 nucleotides matching TRBD2. The V gene's germline CDR1 is ENHRY and CDR2 SYGVKD. V lost 5 bases, J lost 5 bases, and 15 bases stayed unmatched. CDR3 length: 19 residues. The CDR3 sequence is CAISSGTSGGNAHGDTQYF. In DNA, the CDR3 is TGTGCCATCAGTTCAGGGACTAGCGGGGGAAATGCTCATGGAGATACGCAGTATTTT.

This clonotype was seen more than once but under ten times. A much larger clone lies a single base off, so this may be a read error. This rearrangement joins TRBV20-1 to TRBJ2-1; weak D call: TRBD2 (5 bases). Between the trimmed V and J ends, which lost 3 bases and 1 base, there was a span of 13 bases. From germline, CDR1 is DFQATT and CDR2 SNEGSKA (reference sequence). The CDR3 sequence is 15 residues long. The CDR3 is CSASQRTRSYNEQFF. CDR3 nucleotide sequence: TGCAGTGCTAGTCAGAGGACTCGTTCCTACAATGAGCAGTTCTTC.

V is TRBV30 and J is TRBJ1-1; the D gene is possibly TRBD1 (5 bases). CDR3 length: 14 residues. V lost 3 bases to trimming and J lost 0 bases, with 11 bases between them. CDR1 and CDR2 (germline): GTSNPN, SVGIG (reference sequence). This chain's CDR3 is CAWSRRALNTEAFF. The CDR3 DNA follows: TGTGCCTGGAGCCGCAGGGCCCTGAACACTGAAGCTTTCTTT.

This clonotype showed up just once. The chain couples TRBV11-3 to TRBJ1-6, with TRBD1 matching over 8 bases. J was trimmed by 4 bases and V by 6 bases; bases with no gene match: 5. Germline CDR1 is SGHNT and CDR2 is YENEEA. There are 15 residues in the CDR3. CDR3: CASRPGQGYNSPLHF. The CDR3 nucleotides are TGTGCCAGCAGACCCGGACAGGGATATAATTCACCCCTCCACTTT.

This clonotype was observed at least ten times. The chain has TRBV28 and TRBJ1-1; D not resolved. CDR3 length: 14 residues. The germline V gene has CDR1 MDHEN and CDR2 SYDVKM. The V end was cut by 6 bases, the J end by 3 bases, with 14 bases between. The CDR3 reads CASSPGTEDTEAFF. In DNA, the CDR3 is TGTGCCAGCAGCCCAGGTACAGAGGACACTGAAGCTTTCTTT.

Worth noting for this clonotype: A read error is possible here, since a much larger clone lies one base away. This chain joins TRBV6-5 and TRBJ1-1, with a weak D call TRBD1 (6 bases). Germline CDR1 MNHEY, CDR2 SVGAGI. The CDR3 covers 14 residues. The CDR3 is CASSYPGQRTEALF. The CDR3 bases are TGTGCCAGCAGTTACCCCGGACAGCGCACTGAAGCTCTCTTT.

Remarks on this clonotype: Sequence at one end of the junction differs from germline and may be a read error. J is TRBJ1-1 and V is TRBV18; TRBD1 matches at 7 bases. The CDR3 runs to 15 residues. CDR1 and CDR2 from the germline V gene are KGHSH and LQKENI. The CDR3 coding sequence is TGTGCCAGCTCGCCACAAGGGTTAGGGGGCACTGACGCTTTCTTT. This encodes CASSPQGLGGTDAFF.

In this sample, this clonotype turned up many times. This sequence joins TRBV9 and TRBJ2-5; D tentatively reads TRBD1 or TRBD2 (5 bases each). V lost 0 bases to trimming and J lost 5 bases, with 17 bases between them. The V gene's germline CDR1 is SGDLS and CDR2 YYNGEE. This CDR3 is built from 16 residues. The CDR3 sequence: CASSVDGTPQSETQYF. The CDR3 DNA reads TGTGCCAGCAGCGTAGATGGGACGCCTCAATCGGAGACCCAGTACTTC.

The CDR3 sequence is CASSQDWGQPQHF. The CDR3 DNA sequence: TGTGCCAGCAGCCAAGATTGGGGGCAGCCCCAGCATTTT. V gene TRBV3-1 combines with J gene TRBJ1-5, with D possibly TRBD1 on 5 matching bases. Per germline, CDR1 LGHDT and CDR2 YNNKEL (reference sequence). The germline V and J ends were trimmed by 0 bases and 7 bases, with 7 bases remaining between them. CDR3 length equals 13 residues.